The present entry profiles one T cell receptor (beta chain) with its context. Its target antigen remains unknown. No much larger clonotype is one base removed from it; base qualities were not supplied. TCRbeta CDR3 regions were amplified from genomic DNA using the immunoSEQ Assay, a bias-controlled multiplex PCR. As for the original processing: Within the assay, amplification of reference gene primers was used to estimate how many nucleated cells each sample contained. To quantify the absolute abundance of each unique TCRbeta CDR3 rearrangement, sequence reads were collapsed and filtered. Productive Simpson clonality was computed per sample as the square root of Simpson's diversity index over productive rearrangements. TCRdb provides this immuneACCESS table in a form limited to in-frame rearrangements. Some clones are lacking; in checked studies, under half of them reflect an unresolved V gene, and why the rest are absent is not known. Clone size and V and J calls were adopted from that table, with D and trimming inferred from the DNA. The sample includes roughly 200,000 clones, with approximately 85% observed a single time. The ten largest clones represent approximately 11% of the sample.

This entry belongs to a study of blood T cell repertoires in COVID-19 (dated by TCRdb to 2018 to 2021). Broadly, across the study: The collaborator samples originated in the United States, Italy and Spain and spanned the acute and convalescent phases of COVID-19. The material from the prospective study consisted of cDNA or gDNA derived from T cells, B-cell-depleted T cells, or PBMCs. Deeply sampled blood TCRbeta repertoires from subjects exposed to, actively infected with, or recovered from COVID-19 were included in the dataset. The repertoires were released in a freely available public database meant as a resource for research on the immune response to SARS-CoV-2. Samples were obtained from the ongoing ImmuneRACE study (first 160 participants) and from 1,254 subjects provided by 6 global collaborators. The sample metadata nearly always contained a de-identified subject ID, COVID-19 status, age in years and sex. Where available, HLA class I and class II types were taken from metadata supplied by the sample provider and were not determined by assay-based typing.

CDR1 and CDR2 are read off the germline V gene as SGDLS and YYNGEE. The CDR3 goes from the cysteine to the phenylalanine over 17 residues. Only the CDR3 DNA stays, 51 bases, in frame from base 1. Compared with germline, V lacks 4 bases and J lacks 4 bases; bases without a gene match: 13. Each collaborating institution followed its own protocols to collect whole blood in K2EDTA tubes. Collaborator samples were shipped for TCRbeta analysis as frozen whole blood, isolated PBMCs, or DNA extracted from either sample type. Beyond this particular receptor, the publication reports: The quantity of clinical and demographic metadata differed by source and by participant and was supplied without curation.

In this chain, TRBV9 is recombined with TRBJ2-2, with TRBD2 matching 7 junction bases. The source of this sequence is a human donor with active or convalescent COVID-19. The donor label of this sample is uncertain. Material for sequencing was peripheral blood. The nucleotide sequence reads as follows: TGTGCCAGCAGCCCCCGCGGCGGGAGTAGTATCACCGGGGAGCTGTTTTTT. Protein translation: CASSPRGGSSITGELFF.